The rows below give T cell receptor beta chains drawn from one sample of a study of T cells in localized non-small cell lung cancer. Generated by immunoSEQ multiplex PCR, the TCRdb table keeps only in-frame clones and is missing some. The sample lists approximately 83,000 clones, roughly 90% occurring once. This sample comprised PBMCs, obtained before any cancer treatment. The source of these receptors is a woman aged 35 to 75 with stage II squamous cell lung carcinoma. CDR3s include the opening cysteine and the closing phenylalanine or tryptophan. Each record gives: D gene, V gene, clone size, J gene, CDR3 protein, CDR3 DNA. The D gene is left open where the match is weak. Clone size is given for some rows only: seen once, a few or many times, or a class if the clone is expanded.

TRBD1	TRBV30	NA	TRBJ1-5	CAWRIPGQGNQPQHF	TGTGCCTGGAGGATACCGGGACAGGGAAATCAGCCCCAGCATTTT
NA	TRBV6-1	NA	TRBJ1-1	CASCSWRGMNTEAFF	TGTGCCAGCTGTTCATGGAGGGGGATGAACACTGAAGCTTTCTTT
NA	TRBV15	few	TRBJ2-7	CATRDALAPYEQYF	TGTGCCACCAGAGACGCCCTAGCGCCCTACGAGCAGTACTTC
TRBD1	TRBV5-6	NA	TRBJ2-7	CASSLWTGGSYEQYF	TGTGCCAGCAGCTTGTGGACAGGAGGCTCCTACGAGCAGTACTTC
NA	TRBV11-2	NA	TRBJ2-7	CASSLDTGTYEQYF	TGTGCCAGCAGCTTAGACACAGGAACCTACGAGCAGTACTTC
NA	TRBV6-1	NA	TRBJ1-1	CASSGGTSDKAFF	TGTGCCAGCAGTGGCGGGACAAGTGATAAAGCTTTCTTT
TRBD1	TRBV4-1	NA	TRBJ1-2	CASSPTSDRGLGYTF	TGCGCCAGCAGCCCTACGTCGGACAGGGGGCTTGGCTACACCTTC
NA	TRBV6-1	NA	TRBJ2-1	CASREGLYNEQFF	TGTGCCAGCCGAGAAGGGCTCTACAATGAGCAGTTCTTC
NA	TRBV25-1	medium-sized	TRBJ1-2	CASSPPGQKGYTF	TGTGCCAGCAGCCCTCCGGGACAAAAGGGCTACACCTTC
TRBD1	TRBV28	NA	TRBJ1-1	CASSLWGTVNTEAFF	TGTGCCAGCAGTTTATGGGGGACAGTGAACACTGAAGCTTTCTTT
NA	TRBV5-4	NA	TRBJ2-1	CASSFFGSKYEQFF	TGTGCCAGCAGCTTCTTCGGTTCAAAATATGAGCAGTTCTTC
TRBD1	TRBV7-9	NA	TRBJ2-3	CASSLEQGTDTQYF	TGTGCCAGCAGCTTAGAACAGGGGACAGATACGCAGTATTTT
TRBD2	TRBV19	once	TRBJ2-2	CATCSGTNTGELFF	TGTGCCACCTGTAGCGGGACGAACACCGGGGAGCTGTTTTTT
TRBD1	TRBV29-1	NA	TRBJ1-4	CSVDGPGGAGEKLFF	TGCAGCGTTGATGGGCCAGGGGGCGCGGGTGAAAAACTGTTTTTT
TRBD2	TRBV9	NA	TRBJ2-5	CASSVGGTSGSRAQYF	TGTGCCAGCAGCGTGGGGGGGACTAGCGGCTCAAGGGCCCAGTACTTC
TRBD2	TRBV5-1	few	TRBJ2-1	CASSLETSGYNEQFF	TGCGCCAGCAGCTTGGAGACTAGCGGTTACAATGAGCAGTTCTTC
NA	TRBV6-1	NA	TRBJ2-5	CASSERGAGETQYF	TGTGCCAGCAGTGAAAGGGGGGCCGGGGAGACCCAGTACTTC
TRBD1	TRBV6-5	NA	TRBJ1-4	CASSRTGTGGRRLFF	TGTGCCAGCAGTCGAACCGGGACAGGAGGCCGTAGACTGTTTTTT
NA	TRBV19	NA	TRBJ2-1	CASSISLQGRNEQFF	TGTGCCAGTAGTATTAGTTTACAGGGCCGGAATGAGCAGTTCTTC
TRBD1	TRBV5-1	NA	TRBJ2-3	CASRDRSTDTQYF	TGCGCCAGCAGGGACAGGAGCACAGATACGCAGTATTTT
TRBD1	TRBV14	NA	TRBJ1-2	CASSRIGTGGMAGGYTF	TGTGCCAGCAGTCGCATCGGGACAGGGGGAATGGCAGGGGGCTACACCTTC
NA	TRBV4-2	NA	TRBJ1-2	CASSPPEALYGYTF	TGTGCCAGCAGCCCACCGGAGGCCCTCTATGGCTACACCTTC
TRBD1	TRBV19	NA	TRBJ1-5	CASSKGTAPSNQPQHF	TGTGCCAGTAGTAAAGGGACAGCGCCAAGCAATCAGCCCCAGCATTTT
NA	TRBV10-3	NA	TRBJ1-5	CAISDVGQPQHF	TGTGCCATCAGTGATGTCGGTCAGCCCCAGCATTTT
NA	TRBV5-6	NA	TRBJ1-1	CASSFRVKGNTEAFF	TGTGCCAGCAGCTTCAGGGTGAAGGGGAACACTGAAGCTTTCTTT
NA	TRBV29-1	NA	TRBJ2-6	CSVEGDGPSGANVLTF	TGCAGCGTTGAAGGGGACGGGCCCTCTGGGGCCAACGTCCTGACTTTC
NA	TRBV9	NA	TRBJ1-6	CASSVSQHNSPLHF	TGTGCCAGCAGCGTTTCGCAGCATAATTCACCCCTCCACTTT
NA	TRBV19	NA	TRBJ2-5	CASSYRGAREETQYF	TGTGCCAGTAGTTACCGGGGGGCTCGAGAAGAGACCCAGTACTTC